This TCR beta chain emerged from a study of early T cells in non-severe SARS-CoV-2 infection (dated by TCRdb to the early 2020s). A note on the overall study: Because TCR sequencing was done on bulk RNA from unsorted whole blood, the alpha and beta chains could not be paired.

Library construction relied on 5' RACE. TCRdb lists the instrument as NextSeq 500. The TCR library protocol attached unique molecular identifiers to individual cDNA molecules to correct for sequencing error and PCR bias. Both TCR alpha and beta chains were sequenced, and tight co-correlation was observed between alpha and beta sequence abundances in each sample. The paper's data handling went like this. Decombinator V4 was used to annotate TCR sequences for V gene, J gene and CDR3. Expanded TCRs were defined as changing significantly between any two time points under a Poisson model with p below 0.0001. TCR abundances were normalised to the total number of TCRs sequenced per sample and were expressed as counts per million. A search of VDJdb, accessed on 1 November 2021, was run for TCRs annotated to CMV, EBV and SARS-CoV-2, with TCRs annotated for multiple antigens excluded. In TCRdb, the public reads were trimmed at Q25 with fastp and aligned with MiXCR, with productive beta chains retained. CDR3 protein sequences are deduplicated, and each keeps its most common genes and DNA. The V and J calls, along with clone size, are taken from TCRdb and not from the paper's own processing. The sample contains 55,000 to 75,000 distinct CDR3 sequences, roughly 8.8% of them found a single time. In total, the top ten clones hold approximately 1.1% of the sample.

Results and caveats for the whole study, not just this receptor: Matching against VDJdb was skewed toward anti-spike CD8 responses, likely underestimated virus-specific expansions, and missed private and CD4 specificities.

For this clonotype: Its antigen target is currently unknown. No base quality information exists; no much larger clone differs at one position.

Set within a cohort of healthcare workers in London, UK, this nested case-control study involved weekly PCR testing of nasopharyngeal swabs along with blood sampling. Between 23 and 31 March 2020, the week of the UK lockdown, healthcare workers were enrolled and then followed up weekly for as long as 16 weeks. Sequences were obtained from whole blood. This receptor was taken from an adult who was a healthcare worker with PCR-confirmed SARS-CoV-2 infection or an uninfected control (not recorded which).

The CDR3 has the sequence CASSLFSGQSYGYTF. The nucleotide sequence reads as follows: TGTGCCAGCAGCTTATTTTCTGGACAGTCCTATGGCTACACCTTC. Recombination joined TRBV7-2 with TRBJ1-2; TRBD1 could be the D gene, as 6 bases match. The germline V gene provides CDR1 SGHTA and CDR2 FQGNSA. V was cut back by 2 bases and J by 4 bases, leaving a gap of 14 bases between them. There are 15 amino acids in the CDR3, from cysteine to phenylalanine inclusive. Only the CDR3 portion is preserved as DNA: 45 bases, with reading frame beginning at the first base.